In its sample, the clone carrying this T cell receptor beta chain was seen many times. The antigen remains unidentified. This sample is part of a study of T cells in Graves' hyperthyroidism and ophthalmopathy. Study conclusions and caveats: The model made its ophthalmopathy prediction, and onset followed a median approximately six months later.

Trimming shortened V by 5 bases and J by 2 bases, and 13 bases separated the two germline ends. The CDR3 is 14 amino acids. Germline CDR1 and CDR2: MDHEN and SYDVKM. There were TCR beta CDR3 regions amplified from RNA transcripts. HTBI primers were employed in a first-round RT-PCR of the TCR CDR3. TCRdb re-called the multiplex PCR reads through MiXCR, storing one row per CDR3 protein. The table lists hundreds of thousands of distinct CDR3 sequences, approximately 15% of them singletons. This rearrangement joins TRBV28 to TRBJ2-7, with D possibly being TRBD2 (5 bases). This TCR came from a woman in her thirties or forties with Graves' ophthalmopathy. The material sequenced was blood. The CDR3 DNA reads TGTGCCAGCAGTACAAGCGGAGTTCCCTACGAGCAGTACTTC. Translated: CASSTSGVPYEQYF.